The clone carrying this T cell receptor (beta chain) is a singleton in its sample. As yet, its antigen is unknown. V lost 3 bases to trimming and J lost 2 bases, with 20 bases between them. Germline loops: CDR1 DFQATT, CDR2 SNEGSKA (reference sequence). CDR3 length: 16 amino acids. The sample belongs to a study of response to subunit inactivated influenza vaccine. Study-level results: Authors suggested few new T cells are recruited by each seasonal influenza vaccination.

TCRdb re-called the RT-PCR reads with MiXCR, one entry per CDR3 protein. The table lists 500,000 to 550,000 distinct CDR3 sequences, approximately 7.6% of them singletons, with approximately 12% in the top ten. This sample comprised PBMCs from blood, obtained approximately 25 months after vaccination. The receptor's source is a man aged 50 to 75 who received an inactivated influenza vaccine. The chain links TRBV20-1 to TRBJ2-7; TRBD2 might be the D (6 bases). The CDR3 DNA follows: TGCAGTGCTAGCCTCTGGGGTCGCGGGATAACCTACGAGCAGTACTTC. It translates to CSASLWGRGITYEQYF.